The next 10 T cell receptor beta chains were all read from a single sample in a study of blood T cells in healthy people across ages (dated by TCRdb to between 2014 and 2017). Library generation was performed with 5' RACE. Sequencing used an Illumina HiSeq 2500. The second PCR ran for about 7 to 11 cycles and used a J-beta primer mix along with a sample-barcoded 5' primer. TCRdb handled the public reads itself, with Q25 trimming in fastp and clone calling in MiXCR, and kept productive beta chains. For every CDR3 protein sequence, its rows merge into one entry that carries the most common genes and DNA. The sample profile shows over 700,000 distinct CDR3 sequences; 40% to 65% of them were found once. The ten largest clones add up to 40% to 50% of the sample. The sequenced sample consisted of blood. Source of these receptors: a man older than 75 in good health.

The chain uses TRBV12-3 or TRBV12-4 and TRBJ1-1, with D uncertain. The V end lost 3 bases, the J end lost 5 bases, and 10 bases lay between the germline ends. The CDR3 covers 13 residues. The CDR3 is CASSFWVGTEAFF. CDR3 sequence (DNA): TGTGCCAGCAGTTTCTGGGTCGGAACTGAAGCTTTCTTT.

CDR3 DNA sequence: TGCAGTGCTACAGGACAGGGGGCGGTTTTAGGGCACAGATACGCGTATTTT. Translating it yields CSATGQGAVLGHRYAYF. The chain recombines TRBV20-1 with TRBJ2-3; 11 nucleotides agree with TRBD1. This CDR3 has 17 amino acids. V lost 4 bases to trimming and J lost 14 bases; unmatched junction nucleotides: 23. CDR1 DFQATT and CDR2 SNEGSKA come from the germline V gene (reference sequence).

The chain carries TRBV7-9 and TRBJ2-7, with a possible D match to TRBD2 (5 bases). Trimming left V 5 bases short and J 6 bases short, with 14 bases between. Germline-derived CDR1 and CDR2 are SEHNR and FQNEAQ (reference sequence). CDR3 size: 13 residues. CDR3 sequence reads: CASSHPRGGEQYF. The CDR3 nucleotides read TGTGCCAGCAGCCACCCTCGGGGTGGCGAGCAGTACTTC.

The chain is built from TRBV7-8 and TRBJ1-5, with no clear D. With 7 bases removed from V and 2 bases from J, the gap between germline ends came to 12 bases. Germline V lookup: CDR1 SGHVS, CDR2 FQNEAQ. CDR3 length: 14 amino acids. DNA of the CDR3: TGTGCCAGCAACCTAGGCGGAGGCAATCAGCCCCAGCATTTT. Translation: CASNLGGGNQPQHF.

This clonotype was recorded a few times. The rearrangement joins TRBV5-5 to TRBJ2-3; D not certain. Trimming removed 3 bases at V and 0 bases at J, with 8 bases between. This CDR3 comprises 14 residues. Germline lookup yields CDR1 SGHKS and CDR2 YYEKEE (reference sequence). The CDR3 region is CASSSMDSTDTQYF. CDR3 nucleotides: TGTGCCAGCAGCTCTATGGACAGCACAGATACGCAGTATTTT.

The chain carries TRBV15 and TRBJ2-7, with 7 bases lining up with TRBD1. TRBJ2-5 explains the end of the DNA better; the J call may be wrong. Per germline, CDR1 LNHNV and CDR2 YYDKDF (reference sequence). The CDR3 length is 16 residues. The CDR3 bases are TGTGCCACCAGCGCGACCCCGACAGGGCTTAAGGAGACCCAGTACTTC. It translates to CATSATPTGLKETQYF.

Turning to this clonotype: At one end, the junction sequence differs from germline, possibly due to a read error. The chain is built from TRBV11-1 and TRBJ2-1, with TRBD2 as a possible D gene (6 bases). In germline, CDR1 is SGHAT, CDR2 FQDESV (reference sequence). The CDR3 is made up of 15 amino acids. CDR3 sequence reads: CASSRRASANNEQFF. In nucleotides, the CDR3 is TGTGCCAGCAGCCGCAGAGCTAGCGCCAACAATGAACAGTTCTTC.

Note on this clonotype: This may arise from a read error, as a much more abundant clone is one base away. The chain employs TRBV7-2 and TRBJ2-1; TRBD2 might be the D (6 bases). Germline-derived CDR1 and CDR2 are SGHTA and FQGNSA. This CDR3 spans 15 amino acids. The CDR3 here is CASTLGGTGGNEQFF. The CDR3 coding sequence is TGTGCCAGCACCTTAGGAGGGACTGGGGGGAATGAGCAGTTCTTC. The whole variable domain, filled in from reference TRBV7-2 and TRBJ2-1, reads GAGVSQSPSNKVTEKGKDVELRCDPISGHTALYWYRQSLGQGLEFLIYFQGNSAPDKSGLPSDRFSAERTGGSVSTLTIQRTQQEDSAVYLCASTLGGTGGNEQFFGPGTRLTVL.

This sequence joins TRBV28 and TRBJ2-3; D is perhaps TRBD2 (6 bases). The CDR3 length is 17 residues. V was shortened by 5 bases and J by 7 bases, with 25 bases between the two germline ends. Germline CDR1 is MDHEN and CDR2 is SYDVKM. This CDR3 is CASSPTAGGVGTYTQYF. The CDR3 DNA reads TGTGCCAGCAGTCCCACCGCCGGGGGAGTGGGGACGTATACGCAGTATTTT.

The rearrangement links TRBV3-1 to TRBJ2-1; tentatively, D is TRBD2 (5 bases). From germline, CDR1 is LGHDT and CDR2 YNNKEL (reference sequence). Trimming removed 8 bases at V and 1 base at J, with 18 bases between. This CDR3 comprises 16 residues. The CDR3 sequence is CASGSTHLTSYNEQFF. The CDR3, as DNA: TGTGCCAGCGGGAGTACTCACTTAACTTCCTACAATGAGCAGTTCTTC.